The T cell receptor beta chain under discussion was sequenced for a study of control samples from healthy donors and cancer patients. This clone was observed a single time. This CDR3 has 17 residues. Germline V gene lookup returns CDR1 MGHRA and CDR2 YSYEKL. The V gene lost 3 bases and the J gene lost 7 bases, with 22 bases spanning the gap. Generated by immunoSEQ multiplex PCR, the TCRdb table keeps only in-frame clones and is missing some. This table holds about 110,000 clones, approximately 82% found once. Sequenced input: blood. This chain links TRBV4-1 with TRBJ1-5, with a weak D call TRBD1 (5 bases). The source is a man in his late teens or twenties in good health. The CDR3, as DNA: TGCGCCAGCAGCCAGATACCCGGGACCGCAGGGAAACAGCCCCAGCATTTT. It specifies CASSQIPGTAGKQPQHF.